Below, 24 T cell receptor beta chains from the same sample are listed, as sequenced in a study of cytomegalovirus exposure and HLA in healthy donors. PCR primers comprised 60 Vbeta and 13 Jbeta primers. Sequencing used immunoSEQ multiplex PCR; TCRdb keeps in-frame clones, though not all of them. In all, the sample yields about 37,000 clones. Material: PBMCs. The receptor source for this set is a human donor in good health.

The V gene is TRBV28, the J gene TRBJ1-2; 7 bases are a match to TRBD1. Per germline, CDR1 MDHEN and CDR2 SYDVKM. V gave up 6 bases and J gave up 6 bases; unmatched junction bases: 4. The CDR3 is 12 amino acids. For the CDR3, the DNA is TGTGCCAGCAGACCTGACAGGGATGGCTACACCTTC. It codes for CASRPDRDGYTF.

As DNA, the CDR3 is TGTGCCAGCAGCGTAGGGGCCCAAGATACGCAGTATTTT. Residues: CASSVGAQDTQYF. The V call is TRBV9, the J call TRBJ2-3; the D is unclear. V lost 0 bases and J lost 5, with 7 bases in between. Per germline, CDR1 SGDLS and CDR2 YYNGEE. This CDR3 is built from 13 residues.

V usage is TRBV19 and J usage is TRBJ2-6; 8 nucleotides agree with TRBD1. Trimming removed 2 bases from V and 14 bases from J; junction bases left unmatched: 11. This CDR3 has 15 residues. Germline V lookup: CDR1 LNHDA, CDR2 SQIVND (reference sequence). The DNA for the CDR3 is TGTGCCAGTAGTATATCCTCGACAGGGGTTAAGATCCTGACTTTC. Its translation: CASSISSTGVKILTF.

The genes are TRBV7-9 and TRBJ1-2; D may be TRBD1 (6 bases). Germline V gives CDR1 SEHNR, CDR2 FQNEAQ (reference sequence). Trimming removed 1 base at V and 6 bases at J, with 15 bases between. The CDR3 covers 15 residues. The CDR3 protein is CASSLVGQQLDGYTF. The CDR3 region has the DNA TGTGCCAGCAGCTTAGTCGGACAGCAGCTTGATGGCTACACCTTC.

The chain carries TRBV4-2 and TRBJ2-1; D not resolved. This CDR3 has 14 amino acids. The V end lost 1 base, the J end lost 0 bases, and 4 bases lay between the germline ends. CDR1 is LGHNA and CDR2 is YNFKEQ in the germline V gene. As DNA, the CDR3 is TGTGCCAGCAGCCAAGGTAGCTCCTACAATGAGCAGTTCTTC. Translation gives CASSQGSSYNEQFF.

The J gene is TRBJ1-1, the V gene TRBV5-1; 7 bases fit TRBD1. The CDR3 is 13 residues long. Germline V gene sequence: CDR1 SGHRS, CDR2 YFSETQ. V lost 3 bases and J lost 7; bases outside the gene matches: 6. The CDR3 sequence is CASSSQTGNEAFF. CDR3 nucleotide sequence: TGCGCCAGCAGCTCACAGACAGGGAATGAAGCTTTCTTT.

The CDR3 DNA reads TGTGCCTGGGGAGGTTTCGCCTACGAGCAGTACTTC. Encoded protein: CAWGGFAYEQYF. The chain employs TRBV30 and TRBJ2-7; D is perhaps TRBD2 (5 bases). The V and J ends lost 5 bases and 2 bases respectively, with 10 bases between them. The CDR3 consists of 12 residues. Germline lookup yields CDR1 GTSNPN and CDR2 SVGIG (reference sequence). Together with reference TRBV30 and TRBJ2-7, the CDR3 gives the full variable domain: SQTIHQWPATLVQPVGSPLSLECTVEGTSNPNLYWYRQAAGRGLQLLFYSVGIGQISSEVPQNLSASRPQDRQFILSSKKLLLSDSGFYLCAWGGFAYEQYFGPGTRLTVT.

The V and J genes are TRBV30 and TRBJ1-1; possibly TRBD1 for D (6 bases). Trimming cost V 5 bases and J 2 bases, with 15 bases left between them. CDR3 length: 14 amino acids. Germline loops: CDR1 GTSNPN, CDR2 SVGIG (reference sequence). CDR3 loop: CAWLLGGRNTEAFF. The DNA of the CDR3 is TGTGCCTGGCTCCTAGGGGGAAGAAACACTGAAGCTTTCTTT.

The gene calls are TRBV12-2 and TRBJ1-2. TRBV12-2 is classified as a pseudogene. This CDR3 is 16 amino acids long. Here the CDR3 reads CASRLEDVVANYGYTF. The CDR3 bases are TGTGCAAGTCGCTTGGAGGACGTCGTAGCTAACTATGGCTACACCTTC.

The genes are TRBV19 and TRBJ2-7; maybe TRBD1 (6 bases). The CDR3 is 11 residues long. The germline gives CDR1 LNHDA, CDR2 SQIVND (reference sequence). V dropped 10 bases and J dropped 7 bases, with 14 bases sitting between them. CDR3 amino acids: CATRIRGEQYF. The CDR3 bases are TGTGCCACCCGGATCAGGGGAGAGCAGTACTTC.

V is TRBV7-3 and J is TRBJ1-2, with D perhaps matching TRBD1 (6 bases). The CDR3 sequence is 14 residues long. Trimming took 2 bases from V and 7 from J, leaving 14 bases between them. Germline lookup yields CDR1 SGHTA and CDR2 FQGTGA. CDR3 in amino acids: CASSLGRGASGYTF. CDR3 bases: TGTGCCAGCAGCTTAGGGAGGGGGGCGAGTGGCTACACCTTC.

The chain combines TRBV19 with TRBJ1-5; no definite D call. The germline V gene encodes CDR1 LNHDA and CDR2 SQIVND (reference sequence). V lost 5 bases and J lost 1, with 18 bases in between. CDR3 size: 17 residues. CDR3 amino acids: CASSPRGRGASNQPQHF. CDR3 DNA: TGTGCCAGTAGTCCCCGAGGTCGGGGTGCAAGCAATCAGCCCCAGCATTTT.

The chain employs TRBV5-1 and TRBJ1-5; TRBD1 matches 9 bases. The CDR3 contains 14 residues. The junction had 2 bases not matched to a gene; V was cut back by 0 bases and J by 7 bases. In germline, CDR1 is SGHRS, CDR2 YFSETQ. The DNA of the CDR3 is TGCGCCAGCAGCTTGGAGACAGGGGGGCAGCCCCAGCATTTT. It codes for CASSLETGGQPQHF.

The V gene is TRBV28, the J gene TRBJ2-3, with a weak D call TRBD2 (5 bases). Looked up from germline, CDR1 is MDHEN and CDR2 is SYDVKM. This CDR3 has 21 amino acids. V shed 4 bases and J shed 0 bases, with 29 bases lying between them. The CDR3 loop is CASSSISPTQLVSTSTDTQYF. The CDR3 DNA sequence: TGTGCCAGCAGTTCGATCTCACCGACTCAACTAGTTTCCACAAGCACAGATACGCAGTATTTT.

The chain combines TRBV30 with TRBJ1-2; D is undetermined. The V gene lost 0 bases and the J gene lost 2 bases, with 7 bases spanning the gap. The CDR3 loop spans 13 amino acids. Per germline, CDR1 GTSNPN and CDR2 SVGIG (reference sequence). This CDR3 reads CAWSVTPNYGYTF. Written as DNA, the CDR3 is TGTGCCTGGAGTGTAACACCAAACTATGGCTACACCTTC.

V is TRBV19 and J is TRBJ1-5; 7 nucleotides agree with TRBD1. V gave up 7 bases and J gave up 4 bases; unmatched junction bases: 7. The CDR3 is 14 residues long. CDR1 is LNHDA, CDR2 SQIVND, per germline (reference sequence). Here the CDR3 DNA reads TGTGCCAGTACCCCGGTGGACAGGAATCAGCCCCAGCATTTT. Encoded protein: CASTPVDRNQPQHF. Looking up the rest from reference TRBV19 and TRBJ1-5 gives the full variable domain: DGGITQSPKYLFRKEGQNVTLSCEQNLNHDAMYWYRQDPGQGLRLIYYSQIVNDFQKGDIAEGYSVSREKKESFPLTVTSAQKNPTAFYLCASTPVDRNQPQHFGDGTRLSIL.

The J gene is TRBJ2-1, the V gene TRBV6-5, with 8 bases matching TRBD2. V shed 0 bases and J 7 bases; nucleotides not matched to a gene: 8. The CDR3 has 16 amino acids. CDR1 is MNHEY and CDR2 is SVGAGI in the germline V gene. The CDR3 coding sequence is TGTGCCAGCAGTTACTCGAGGAGCGGGGGTAAGAATGAGCAGTTCTTC. This sequence encodes CASSYSRSGGKNEQFF.

The rearrangement links TRBV14 to TRBJ2-7; the D gene is possibly TRBD2 (6 bases). The V gene's germline CDR1 is SGHDN and CDR2 FVKESK. Trimming left V 4 bases short and J 4 bases short, with 14 bases between. This CDR3 comprises 14 residues. CDR3 sequence reads: CASSPTGGGYEQYF. CDR3 coding DNA: TGTGCCAGCAGCCCTACCGGGGGAGGTTACGAGCAGTACTTC.

V usage is TRBV28 and J usage is TRBJ2-3; 10 nucleotides line up with TRBD2. Germline-derived CDR1 and CDR2 are MDHEN and SYDVKM. Trimming at V came to 7 bases and at J to 3 bases, leaving 10 bases not matched to a gene. CDR3 length: 16 residues. CDR3 DNA: TGTGCCAGCACCGAAATAGCGGGGGGTGGGACAGATACGCAGTATTTT. Translated: CASTEIAGGGTDTQYF.

The V gene is TRBV7-9, the J gene TRBJ1-4, with TRBD1 matching over 8 bases. The CDR3 length is 14 residues. With 5 bases clipped from V and 8 bases from J, the junction kept 7 bases outside the gene matches. The germline CDR1 and CDR2 sequences are SEHNR and FQNEAQ (reference sequence). The CDR3 DNA is TGTGCCAGCAGCGACGGCGGGACAGGCGAAAAACTGTTTTTT. It yields the protein CASSDGGTGEKLFF.

J is TRBJ1-1 and V is TRBV7-2; TRBD1 is a possible D gene (6 bases). The CDR3 is 13 residues long. CDR1 is SGHTA, CDR2 FQGNSA, per germline. Trimming left V 5 bases short and J 2 bases short, with 9 bases between. CDR3 amino acids: CASSTGRNTEAFF. The CDR3 DNA reads as TGTGCCAGCAGCACAGGGCGCAACACTGAAGCTTTCTTT. The variable domain in full, with the rest retrieved from reference TRBV7-2 and TRBJ1-1, is GAGVSQSPSNKVTEKGKDVELRCDPISGHTALYWYRQSLGQGLEFLIYFQGNSAPDKSGLPSDRFSAERTGGSVSTLTIQRTQQEDSAVYLCASSTGRNTEAFFGQGTRLTVV.

The rearrangement links TRBV10-3 to TRBJ1-2; 8 bases fit TRBD1. The CDR3 covers 13 residues. V dropped 2 bases and J dropped 5; count of bases not matched to a gene: 1. The germline CDR1 and CDR2 sequences are ENHRY and SYGVKD. The CDR3 DNA reads as TGTGCCATCAGTGAGGGACAGGGATATGGCTACACCTTC. Translated: CAISEGQGYGYTF.

The chain employs TRBV28 and TRBJ1-1; 9 nucleotides align to TRBD1. This CDR3 has 13 residues. The trim removed 5 bases at V and 6 bases at J, leaving 4 bases unmatched. Germline CDR1 MDHEN, CDR2 SYDVKM. The CDR3 spells CASSLGQGPEAFF. For the CDR3, the DNA is TGTGCCAGCAGTCTCGGACAGGGGCCTGAAGCTTTCTTT.

This sequence joins TRBV7-2 and TRBJ2-7; D is possibly TRBD1 (6 bases). The CDR3 extends over 14 amino acids. Per germline, CDR1 SGHTA and CDR2 FQGNSA. V shed 5 bases and J shed 2 bases, with 13 bases lying between them. CDR3 protein: CASSINRDAYEQYF. CDR3 nucleotides: TGTGCCAGCAGCATAAACAGGGACGCCTACGAGCAGTACTTC.